This TCR beta chain stems from a study of blood T cell repertoires in COVID-19. Libraries were prepared by immunoSEQ multiplex PCR; TCRdb keeps only in-frame clonotypes and omits some of them. The data hold hundreds of thousands of clones, with 75% to 90% observed a single time. V shed 3 bases, J shed 2 bases, and the junction held 3 bases outside the gene matches. Germline CDR1 SQVTM, CDR2 ANQGSEA. The length of the CDR3 is 15 residues. This TCR was sampled from a woman aged 70 to 79 with COVID-19, enrolled during active disease. V is TRBV29-1 and J is TRBJ2-6; the match to TRBD1 covers 8 bases. Sequenced: peripheral blood. CDR3 DNA: TGCAGCGTTGAGACAGGGGTAACTGGGGCCAACGTCCTGACTTTC. It specifies CSVETGVTGANVLTF.